This T cell receptor (beta chain) appears in the sequencing data of a study of blood T cell repertoires in COVID-19. The V gene's germline CDR1 is KGHSH and CDR2 LQKENI. The length of the CDR3 is 15 residues. V gave up 3 bases and J gave up 2 bases, with 12 bases separating them. Sequenced by immunoSEQ multiplex PCR; TCRdb stores in-frame clones only, minus some. Of some 270,000 clones in the sample, around 85% were seen once. Seattle researchers signed up patients amid active infection and tracked them longitudinally. Sequences were obtained from peripheral blood. V gene TRBV18 combines with J gene TRBJ2-3; maybe TRBD1 (6 bases). This sequence was found in a human donor with COVID-19, enrolled during active disease. The donor label of this sample is uncertain. The chain's CDR3 is CASSPRGGITDTQYF. For the CDR3, the DNA is TGTGCCAGCTCACCCAGGGGCGGCATCACAGATACGCAGTATTTT. Filled out from reference TRBV18 and TRBJ2-3, the complete variable domain reads NAGVMQNPRHLVRRRGQEARLRCSPMKGHSHVYWYRQLPEEGLKFMVYLQKENIIDESGMPKERFSAEFPKEGPSILRIQQVVRGDSAAYFCASSPRGGITDTQYFGPGTRLTVL.